The clone carrying this T cell receptor (beta chain) was counted once. This record comes from a study of blood T cell repertoires in COVID-19. Across the study: Whether acute or convalescent, the COVID-19 samples came from the United States, Italy and Spain.

Original methodology: The assay estimated nucleated cells by amplifying reference gene primers. Here immunoSEQ multiplex PCR was the method, and the copy in TCRdb shows in-frame clones only, minus some. V, J and clone size are taken as reported in that table, and D and trimming were inferred from the DNA itself. The repertoire holds 85,000 to 100,000 clones, with 86% as singletons. V lost 6 bases and J lost 2, with 2 bases in between. CDR1 LNHNV and CDR2 YYDKDF come from the germline V gene (reference sequence). This CDR3 contains 12 residues. The clonotype originates from a man in his fifties or sixties with active or convalescent COVID-19. Sequenced sample: peripheral blood. The V call is TRBV15, the J call TRBJ1-6; D not resolved. The CDR3 sequence is CATSTYNSPLHF. CDR3 DNA sequence: TGTGCCACCAGTACCTATAATTCACCCCTCCACTTT.